The 6 T cell receptor beta chains below all came from one sample that was sequenced in a study of CD8+ T cells in alopecia areata. It was cDNA, reverse transcribed from extracted RNA, that served as the sequencing template. Clones were sequenced by immunoSEQ multiplex PCR, and TCRdb holds only the in-frame ones, with some missing. The specimen has over 100,000 clones, none found just once. What was sequenced was lesional skin. The receptors come from a C3H/HeJ mouse with alopecia areata. These mice share the MHC haplotype H2-k.

This clone was picked up a small number of times. The germline and genes are mouse ones. The read stops 4 residues short of the end of the CDR3; the missing end is completed from the germline J gene. The chain carries TRBV13-1 and TRBJ2-5; 7 bases are a match to TRBD1. The CDR3 consists of 17 residues. CDR1 NSHNY and CDR2 SYGAGN come from the germline V gene. Incomplete CDR3 DNA: TGTGCCAGCAGTGATGCGGCGAAGACAGGGAGAAGGGAC. Translated: CASSDAAKTGRRD. The full CDR3 is CASSDAAKTGRRDTQYF.

This clone was observed a handful of times. The germline and genes are mouse ones. The missing CDR3 end, 4 residues past where the read stops, is filled in from the germline J gene. The chain links TRBV19 to TRBJ2-5; 9 bases map to TRBD2. J lost 0 bases, V lost 1 base, and 0 bases had no gene match. CDR1 FNHDT and CDR2 SITEND come from the germline V gene (reference sequence). This CDR3 has 15 amino acids. The CDR3: CASSILGGNQDTQYF. The covered CDR3 bases are TGTGCCAGCAGTATACTGGGGGGGAACCAAGAC. The whole variable domain, remainder taken from reference TRBV19 and TRBJ2-5, is GGIITQTPKFLIGQEGQKLTLKCQQNFNHDTMYWYRQDSGKGLRLIYYSITENDLQKGDLSEGYDASREKKSSFSLTVTSAQKNEMAVFLCASSILGGNQDTQYFGPGTRLLVL.

Only a few counts were recorded for this clone. TCRdb's protein and the DNA translation differ at residue 12; the protein here comes from the DNA. Gene names are mouse gene names. The read ends 3 residues before the CDR3 terminus; that terminus is restored from the germline J gene. The chain couples TRBV1 to TRBJ1-6; tentatively, D is TRBD1 (5 bases). TRBJ1-6 is an open reading frame, and its role is uncertain. The CDR3 length is 15 residues. In germline, CDR1 is NSQYPW, CDR2 LRSPGD (reference sequence). Deletions cut 3 bases from V and 3 bases from J, with 9 bases between. The part of the CDR3 DNA that was read is TGCACCTGCAGTGCCGCAGGGTACTATAATTCGCCC. Translation gives CTCSAAGYYNSP. The whole CDR3 reads CTCSAAGYYNSPLYF.

With regard to this clone: Gene names and germline refer to mouse. The CDR3 region is CASSELTANTGQLYF. CDR3 DNA (partial): TGTGCCAGCAGTGAACTGACAGCAAACACCGGG. This chain joins TRBV13-3 and TRBJ2-2, with D possibly TRBD1 on 5 matching bases. Read coverage stops 4 residues before the CDR3 terminus; the germline J gene supplies the remainder. Between the trimmed V and J ends, which lost 2 bases and 0 bases, there was a span of 8 bases. Germline V lookup: CDR1 NNHDY, CDR2 SYVADS. The CDR3 has 15 residues.

This clone was observed a handful of times. Here the gene names and germline are mouse. The read terminates 4 residues before the CDR3 end, so the remaining end is supplied by the germline J gene. The V and J genes are TRBV13-3 and TRBJ1-2; possibly TRBD1 for D (5 bases). Germline V lookup: CDR1 NNHDY, CDR2 SYVADS. The CDR3 runs 12 residues. The CDR3 bases that were read are TGTGCCAGCTCGAGAAGGGGTGCC. Its protein product is CASSRRGA. The full CDR3 protein is CASSRRGADYTF.

This clone appeared a few times. Genes and germline come from the mouse. The CDR3 end lies 4 residues beyond the end of the read and is filled in from the germline J gene. The chain has TRBV13-3 and TRBJ2-1, with no clear D. Germline V gives CDR1 NNHDY, CDR2 SYVADS. V shed 3 bases and J shed 0 bases, with 10 bases lying between them. There are 15 residues in the CDR3. CDR3 sequence: CASSGNRNNYAEQFF. The covered CDR3 bases are TGTGCCAGCAGTGGGAACAGAAATAACTATGCT.